This TCR beta chain was documented in a study of T cells in Graves' hyperthyroidism and ophthalmopathy. Study as a whole: Peripheral blood was collected at initial diagnosis, before any treatment.

Using RNA transcripts as the source, TCR beta CDR3 regions were amplified. RT-PCR in the first round (using the HTBI primer set) targeted the TCR CDR3. TCRdb re-called the multiplex PCR reads through MiXCR, storing one row per CDR3 protein. The data hold about 500,000 distinct CDR3 sequences, with about a sixth observed a single time. CDR1 and CDR2 from the germline V gene are SGDLS and YYNGEE. V lost 2 bases to trimming and J lost 7 bases, with 12 bases between them. The CDR3 runs to 14 residues. Ophthalmopathy patients showed a Clinical Activity Score of at least 3, NOSPECS grade of at least 4 and duration under 3 months. The study based diagnoses on clinical symptoms, serum thyroxine and TRAb, thyroid ultrasound and orbital computed tomography. It was 10 ml of fresh peripheral blood that supplied the PBMCs.

The TCR originated in a woman between 18 and 30 years old with Graves' ophthalmopathy. The specimen was blood. V gene TRBV9 combines with J gene TRBJ1-4; no firm D call. CDR3 sequence: CASSVDGWGEKLFF. CDR3 sequence (DNA): TGTGCCAGCAGCGTGGACGGGTGGGGTGAAAAACTGTTTTTT.